This passage covers 24 T cell receptor beta chains from one sample sequenced in a study of cytomegalovirus exposure and HLA in healthy donors. A multiplex PCR was run with 60 Vbeta primers and 13 Jbeta primers. Assay: immunoSEQ multiplex PCR; the TCRdb copy retains only in-frame clones and omits some. The repertoire holds about 180,000 clones, with around four fifths as singletons. Specimen: PBMCs. All receptors derive from a woman younger than 45 in good health and CMV-seronegative.

The chain joins TRBV9 to TRBJ2-1, with TRBD2 identical over 9 bases. Germline V gene data show CDR1 as SGDLS and CDR2 as YYNGEE. The CDR3 spans 15 residues. With 1 base clipped from V and 5 bases from J, the junction kept 4 bases outside the gene matches. The CDR3 bases are TGTGCCAGCAGCGTACGCGGCGGGGGGGACAATGAGCAGTTCTTC. Residues: CASSVRGGGDNEQFF.

The rearrangement uses TRBV15 and TRBJ2-6; 7 nucleotides match TRBD1. J lost 0 bases, V lost 5 bases, and 10 bases had no gene match. The CDR3 covers 18 residues. CDR1 is LNHNV, CDR2 YYDKDF, per germline (reference sequence). CDR3 protein: CATSGLGQIHSGANVLTF. The DNA of the CDR3 is TGTGCCACCAGCGGATTGGGACAGATCCACTCTGGGGCCAACGTCCTGACTTTC.

The chain combines TRBV10-3 with TRBJ2-2, with a tentative D call TRBD2 (6 bases). V gave up 11 bases and J gave up 3 bases, with 19 bases separating them. Germline CDR1 reads ENHRY; CDR2 reads SYGVKD. The CDR3 runs to 15 residues. The CDR3 DNA is TGTGCCGTACGGGACGCGGCGGGATACACCGGGGAGCTGTTTTTT. This gives the protein CAVRDAAGYTGELFF.

The gene calls are TRBV6-1 and TRBJ2-5; no definite D call. The V and J ends lost 6 bases and 9 bases respectively, with 17 bases between them. The germline gives CDR1 MNHNS, CDR2 SASEGT. This CDR3 comprises 13 residues. CDR3 in DNA: TGTGCCAGCAGCGGAGAAAGGTCTTACGCCCAGTACTTC. This sequence encodes CASSGERSYAQYF.

The chain joins TRBV19 to TRBJ2-7; maybe TRBD1 (7 bases). V was cut by 8 bases and J by 1 base, with 12 bases left in between. Looked up from germline, CDR1 is LNHDA and CDR2 is SQIVND (reference sequence). The CDR3 runs 13 residues. The CDR3 DNA follows: TGTGCCAGTTCCGGGGGACAGTCCTACGAGCAGTACTTC. Translated, it gives CASSGGQSYEQYF.

The genes are TRBV6-5 and TRBJ1-1, with D possibly matching TRBD1 (5 bases). CDR3 length: 14 amino acids. In germline, CDR1 is MNHEY, CDR2 SVGAGI. V lost 7 bases, J lost 1 base, and 13 bases lay in between. CDR3 nucleotide sequence: TGTGCCAGCACCCAAGTGGGGGGGAACACTGAAGCTTTCTTT. Its translation: CASTQVGGNTEAFF.

The rearrangement joins TRBV9 to TRBJ1-1; the D is unclear. The germline gives CDR1 SGDLS, CDR2 YYNGEE. Trimming took 0 bases from V and 0 from J, leaving 9 bases between them. CDR3 length equals 15 residues. The CDR3 spells CASSVASTMNTEAFF. DNA for the CDR3: TGTGCCAGCAGCGTAGCTAGTACAATGAACACTGAAGCTTTCTTT.

The chain is built from TRBV12-1 and TRBJ1-2; the table assigns TRBD1, which was not confirmed against the DNA. TRBV12-1 is a recognized pseudogene. The CDR3 is 15 amino acids. CDR3 nucleotides: TGTGCCAGCAGCCCTTGGACACCGGAATGGGATGGCTACACCTTC. This gives the protein CASSPWTPEWDGYTF.

J is TRBJ1-6 and V is TRBV5-6, with TRBD1 matching over 7 bases. V shed 2 bases, J shed 10 bases, and the junction held 3 bases outside the gene matches. Germline V lookup: CDR1 SGHDT, CDR2 YYEEEE. The CDR3 sequence is 13 residues long. The CDR3 spells CASSFTGDSPLHF. The DNA for the CDR3 is TGTGCCAGCAGCTTTACAGGGGACTCACCCCTCCACTTT.

The chain combines TRBV7-2 with TRBJ2-1; D perhaps matches TRBD2 (5 bases). From germline, CDR1 is SGHTA and CDR2 FQGNSA. Trimming took 1 base from V and 0 from J, leaving 7 bases between them. The CDR3 length is 15 residues. The CDR3 is CASSLDGSSYNEQFF. CDR3 nucleotide sequence: TGTGCCAGCAGCTTAGATGGGAGCTCCTACAATGAGCAGTTCTTC.

The V and J genes are TRBV15 and TRBJ1-5; perhaps TRBD1 as D (5 bases). The germline CDR1 and CDR2 sequences are LNHNV and YYDKDF (reference sequence). The CDR3 length is 15 residues. Trimming removed 0 bases at V and 6 bases at J, with 12 bases between. The CDR3 nucleotides read TGTGCCACCAGCAGAGAACGACAGTTCACTCAGCCCCAGCATTTT. It yields the protein CATSRERQFTQPQHF. The full variable domain, rest sourced from reference TRBV15 and TRBJ1-5, is DAMVIQNPRYQVTQFGKPVTLSCSQTLNHNVMYWYQQKSSQAPKLLFHYYDKDFNNEADTPDNFQSRRPNTSFCFLDIRSPGLGDTAMYLCATSRERQFTQPQHFGDGTRLSIL.

The rearrangement links TRBV30 to TRBJ2-2; D remains ambiguous. Trimming left V 3 bases short and J 7 bases short, with 12 bases between. This CDR3 comprises 13 residues. CDR1 and CDR2 (germline): GTSNPN, SVGIG (reference sequence). The CDR3 spells CAWRPYSGGELFF. The CDR3 DNA reads TGTGCCTGGAGGCCGTATAGTGGCGGGGAGCTGTTTTTT.

This clone showed up just once. This chain uses TRBV10-2 with TRBJ2-2; 15 nucleotides agree with TRBD2. Germline assignment: CDR1 WSHSY and CDR2 SAAADI. The V and J ends lost 8 bases and 7 bases, in that order; junction bases with no gene match: 5. This CDR3 contains 15 residues. The CDR3 spells CASRTSGGAGGELFF. CDR3 nucleotides: TGCGCCAGCCGGACTAGCGGGGGGGCCGGCGGGGAGCTGTTTTTT.

The chain joins TRBV1 to TRBJ2-3; the table's TRBD2 call for D was not verified on the DNA. TRBV1 is a known pseudogene. This CDR3 is 13 amino acids long. CDR3 region: CTSSQGAGDTQYF. The CDR3 region has the DNA TGCACCAGCAGCCAAGGAGCGGGGGATACGCAGTATTTT.

This clone has just one count. The chain recombines TRBV30 with TRBJ1-2; D not resolved. Trimming left V 7 bases short and J 4 bases short, with 16 bases between. Germline CDR1 and CDR2: GTSNPN and SVGIG (reference sequence). The CDR3 contains 13 residues. In nucleotides, the CDR3 is TGTGCCTTTACAGCCGAACCCCTCTATGGCTACACCTTC. This gives the protein CAFTAEPLYGYTF.

The chain couples TRBV5-1 to TRBJ2-1, with TRBD2 matching over 8 bases. The CDR3 is 15 residues long. The V gene end was trimmed by 0 bases and the J gene end by 4 bases; junction bases not matched to a gene: 3. Germline lookup yields CDR1 SGHRS and CDR2 YFSETQ. For the CDR3, the DNA is TGCGCCAGCAGCTTGGAGCGGGGGCCTTACAATGAGCAGTTCTTC. This codes for CASSLERGPYNEQFF.

This sequence joins TRBV10-2 and TRBJ2-1, with 14 nucleotides matching TRBD2. This CDR3 spans 15 amino acids. J lost 4 bases, V lost 4 bases, and 0 bases had no gene match. CDR1 is WSHSY, CDR2 SAAADI, per germline. The CDR3 nucleotides are TGCGCCAGCAGTGGACTAGCGGGGGGGTACAATGAGCAGTTCTTC. Translation: CASSGLAGGYNEQFF.

This chain joins TRBV10-1 and TRBJ2-5; no firm D call. This CDR3 is 11 amino acids long. Trimming took 8 bases from V and 2 from J, leaving 6 bases between them. CDR1 is WNHNN and CDR2 is SYGVQD in the germline V gene (reference sequence). The CDR3 nucleotides are TGCGCCAGCGAGGAGCAAGAGACCCAGTACTTC. It translates to CASEEQETQYF.

This clone showed up just a few times. V and J are TRBV7-8 and TRBJ2-7; 10 positions match TRBD1. The trim removed 6 bases at V and 6 bases at J, leaving 8 bases unmatched. Germline CDR1 is SGHVS and CDR2 is FQNEAQ. CDR3 length: 14 residues. The CDR3 spells CASRPGQGIGEQYF. Written as DNA, the CDR3 is TGTGCCAGCAGGCCGGGACAGGGGATTGGCGAGCAGTACTTC.

The chain couples TRBV7-2 to TRBJ1-4; D is possibly TRBD1 (6 bases). Germline V CDR1 and CDR2: SGHTA, FQGNSA. CDR3 length: 15 residues. V shed 5 bases and J shed 8 bases, with 18 bases lying between them. CDR3 nucleotide sequence: TGTGCCAGCAGCCCGATACAGGGTTGGGGGGAAAAACTGTTTTTT. Protein: CASSPIQGWGEKLFF.

The chain uses TRBV11-2 and TRBJ2-3; 9 bases match TRBD2. V was clipped by 8 bases and J by 6 bases; unmatched bases: 12. This CDR3 spans 15 amino acids. CDR1 is SGHAT, CDR2 FQNNGV, per germline. The CDR3 sequence is CASGEPGLASDTQYF. In DNA form, the CDR3 reads TGTGCCAGCGGAGAGCCGGGACTAGCAAGCGATACGCAGTATTTT. The full variable domain, rest sourced from reference TRBV11-2 and TRBJ2-3, is EAGVAQSPRYKIIEKRQSVAFWCNPISGHATLYWYQQILGQGPKLLIQFQNNGVVDDSQLPKDRFSAERLKGVDSTLKIQPAKLEDSAVYLCASGEPGLASDTQYFGPGTRLTVL.

This chain links TRBV30 with TRBJ1-1; the D gene is possibly TRBD1 (5 bases). Germline V CDR1 and CDR2: GTSNPN, SVGIG (reference sequence). CDR3 length: 14 residues. V was clipped by 3 bases and J by 0 bases, with 11 bases between them. This CDR3 is CAWRRPTVNTEAFF. As DNA, the CDR3 is TGTGCCTGGAGACGCCCGACAGTGAACACTGAAGCTTTCTTT.

The CDR3 reads CASSSPGLAGGPQYNEQFF. CDR3 sequence (DNA): TGCGCCAGCAGCTCCCCGGGACTAGCGGGGGGGCCCCAGTACAATGAGCAGTTCTTC. The chain is built from TRBV5-1 and TRBJ2-1, with TRBD2 matching over 16 bases. V was clipped by 3 bases and J by 4 bases; unmatched bases: 10. CDR1 SGHRS and CDR2 YFSETQ come from the germline V gene. The CDR3 has 19 amino acids.

The rearrangement links TRBV11-2 to TRBJ2-7, with a tentative D call TRBD2 (5 bases). Trimming removed 1 base at V and 4 bases at J, with 17 bases between. In germline, CDR1 is SGHAT, CDR2 FQNNGV. CDR3 length equals 16 residues. In DNA form, the CDR3 reads TGTGCCAGCAGCTTAGGGCTGGACTTACGCGTTTACGAGCAGTACTTC. It is translated as CASSLGLDLRVYEQYF.